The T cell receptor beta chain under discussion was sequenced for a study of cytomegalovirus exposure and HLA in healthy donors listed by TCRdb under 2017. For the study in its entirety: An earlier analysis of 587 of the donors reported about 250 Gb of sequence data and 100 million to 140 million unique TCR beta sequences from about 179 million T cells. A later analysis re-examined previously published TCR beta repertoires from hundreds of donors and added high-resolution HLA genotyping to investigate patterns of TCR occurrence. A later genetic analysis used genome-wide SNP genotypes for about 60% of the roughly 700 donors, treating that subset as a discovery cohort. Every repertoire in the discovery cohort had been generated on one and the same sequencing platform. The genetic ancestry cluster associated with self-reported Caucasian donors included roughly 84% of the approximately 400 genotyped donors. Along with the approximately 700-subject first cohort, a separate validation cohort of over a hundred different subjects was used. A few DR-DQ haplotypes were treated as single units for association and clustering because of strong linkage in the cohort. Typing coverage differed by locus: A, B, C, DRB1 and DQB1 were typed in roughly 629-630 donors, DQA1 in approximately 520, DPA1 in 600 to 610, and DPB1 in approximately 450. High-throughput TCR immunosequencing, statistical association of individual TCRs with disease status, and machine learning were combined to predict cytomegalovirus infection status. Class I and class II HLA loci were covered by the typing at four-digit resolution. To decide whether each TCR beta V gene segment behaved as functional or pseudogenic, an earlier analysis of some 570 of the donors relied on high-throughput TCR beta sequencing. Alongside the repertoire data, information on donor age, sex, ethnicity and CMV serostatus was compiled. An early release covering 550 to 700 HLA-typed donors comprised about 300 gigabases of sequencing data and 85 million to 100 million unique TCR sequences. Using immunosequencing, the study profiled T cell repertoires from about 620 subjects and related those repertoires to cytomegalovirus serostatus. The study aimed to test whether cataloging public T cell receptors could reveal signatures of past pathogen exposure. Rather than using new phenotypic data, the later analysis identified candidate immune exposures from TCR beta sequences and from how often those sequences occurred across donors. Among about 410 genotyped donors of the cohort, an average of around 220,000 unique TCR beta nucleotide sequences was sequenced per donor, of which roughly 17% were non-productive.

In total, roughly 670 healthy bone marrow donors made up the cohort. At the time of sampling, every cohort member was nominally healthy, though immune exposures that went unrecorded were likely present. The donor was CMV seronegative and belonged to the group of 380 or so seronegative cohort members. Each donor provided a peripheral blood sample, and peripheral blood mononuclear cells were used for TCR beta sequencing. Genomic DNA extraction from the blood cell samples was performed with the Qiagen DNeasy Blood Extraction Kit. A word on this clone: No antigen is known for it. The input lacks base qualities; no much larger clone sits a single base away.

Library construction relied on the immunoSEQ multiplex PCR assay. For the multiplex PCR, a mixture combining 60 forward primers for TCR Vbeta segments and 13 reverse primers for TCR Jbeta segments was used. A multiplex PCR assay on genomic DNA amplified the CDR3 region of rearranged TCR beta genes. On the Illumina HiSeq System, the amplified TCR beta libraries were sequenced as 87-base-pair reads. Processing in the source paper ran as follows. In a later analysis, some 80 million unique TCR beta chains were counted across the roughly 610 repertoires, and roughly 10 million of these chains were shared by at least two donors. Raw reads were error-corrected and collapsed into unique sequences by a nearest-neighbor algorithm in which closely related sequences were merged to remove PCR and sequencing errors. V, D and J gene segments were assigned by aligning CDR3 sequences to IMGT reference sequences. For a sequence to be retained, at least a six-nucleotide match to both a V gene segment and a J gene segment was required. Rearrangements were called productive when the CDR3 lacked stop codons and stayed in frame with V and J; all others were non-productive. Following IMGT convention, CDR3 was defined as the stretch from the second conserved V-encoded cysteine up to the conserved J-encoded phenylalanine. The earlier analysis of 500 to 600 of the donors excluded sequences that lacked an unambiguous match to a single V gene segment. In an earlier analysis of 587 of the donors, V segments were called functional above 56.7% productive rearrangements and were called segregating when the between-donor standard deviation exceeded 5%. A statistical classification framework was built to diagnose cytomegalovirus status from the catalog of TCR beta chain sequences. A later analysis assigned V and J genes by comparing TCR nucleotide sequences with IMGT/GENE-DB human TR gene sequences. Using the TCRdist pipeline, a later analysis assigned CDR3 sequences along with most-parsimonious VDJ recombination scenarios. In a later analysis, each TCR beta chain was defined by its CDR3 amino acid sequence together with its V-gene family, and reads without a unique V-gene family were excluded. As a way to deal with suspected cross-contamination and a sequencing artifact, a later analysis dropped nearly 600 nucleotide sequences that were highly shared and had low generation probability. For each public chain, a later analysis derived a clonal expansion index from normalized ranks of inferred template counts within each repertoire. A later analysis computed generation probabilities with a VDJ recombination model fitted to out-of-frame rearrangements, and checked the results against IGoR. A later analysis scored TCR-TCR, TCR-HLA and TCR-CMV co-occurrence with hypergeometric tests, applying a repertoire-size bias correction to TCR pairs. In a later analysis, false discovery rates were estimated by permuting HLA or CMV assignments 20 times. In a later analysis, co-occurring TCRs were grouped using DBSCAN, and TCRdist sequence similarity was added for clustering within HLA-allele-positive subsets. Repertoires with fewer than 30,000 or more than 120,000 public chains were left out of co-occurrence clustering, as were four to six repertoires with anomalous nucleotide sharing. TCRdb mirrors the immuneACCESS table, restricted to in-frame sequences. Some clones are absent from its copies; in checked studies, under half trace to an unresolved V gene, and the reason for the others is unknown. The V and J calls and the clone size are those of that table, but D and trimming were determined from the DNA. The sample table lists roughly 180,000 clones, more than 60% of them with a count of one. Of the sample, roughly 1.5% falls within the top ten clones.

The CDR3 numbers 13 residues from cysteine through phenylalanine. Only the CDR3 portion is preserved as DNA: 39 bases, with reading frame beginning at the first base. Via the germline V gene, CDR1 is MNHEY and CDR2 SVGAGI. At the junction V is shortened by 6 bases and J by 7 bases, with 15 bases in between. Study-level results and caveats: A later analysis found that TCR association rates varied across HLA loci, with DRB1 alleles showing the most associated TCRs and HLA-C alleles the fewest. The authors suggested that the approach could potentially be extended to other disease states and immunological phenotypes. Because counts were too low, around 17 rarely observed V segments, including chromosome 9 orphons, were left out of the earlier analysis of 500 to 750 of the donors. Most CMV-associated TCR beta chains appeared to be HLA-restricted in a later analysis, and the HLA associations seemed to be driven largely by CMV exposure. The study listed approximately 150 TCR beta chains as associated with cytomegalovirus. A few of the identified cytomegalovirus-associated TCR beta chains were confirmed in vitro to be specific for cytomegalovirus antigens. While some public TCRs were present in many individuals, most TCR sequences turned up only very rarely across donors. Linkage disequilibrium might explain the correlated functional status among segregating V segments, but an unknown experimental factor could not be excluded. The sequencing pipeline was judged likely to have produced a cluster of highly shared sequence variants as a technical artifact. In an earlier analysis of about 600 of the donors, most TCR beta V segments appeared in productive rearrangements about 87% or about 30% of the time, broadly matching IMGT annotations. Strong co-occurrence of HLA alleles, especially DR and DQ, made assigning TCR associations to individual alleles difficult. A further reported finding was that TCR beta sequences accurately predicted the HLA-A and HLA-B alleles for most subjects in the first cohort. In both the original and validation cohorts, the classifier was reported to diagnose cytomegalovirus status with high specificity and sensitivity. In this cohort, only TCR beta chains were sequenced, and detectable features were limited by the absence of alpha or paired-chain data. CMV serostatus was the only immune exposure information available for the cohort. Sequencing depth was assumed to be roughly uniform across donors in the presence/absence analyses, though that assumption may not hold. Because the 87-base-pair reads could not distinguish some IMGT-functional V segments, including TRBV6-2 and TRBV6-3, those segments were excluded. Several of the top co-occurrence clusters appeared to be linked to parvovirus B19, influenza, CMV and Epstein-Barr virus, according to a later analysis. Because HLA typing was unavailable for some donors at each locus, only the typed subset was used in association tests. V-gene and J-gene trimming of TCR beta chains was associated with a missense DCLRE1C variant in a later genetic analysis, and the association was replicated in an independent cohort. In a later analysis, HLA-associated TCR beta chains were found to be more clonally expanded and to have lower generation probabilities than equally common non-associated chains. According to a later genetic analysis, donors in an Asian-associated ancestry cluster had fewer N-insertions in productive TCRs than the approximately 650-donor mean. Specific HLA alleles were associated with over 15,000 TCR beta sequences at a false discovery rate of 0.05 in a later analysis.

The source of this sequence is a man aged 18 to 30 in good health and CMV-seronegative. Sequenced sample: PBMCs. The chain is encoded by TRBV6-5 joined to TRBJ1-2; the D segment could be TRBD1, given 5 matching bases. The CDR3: CASRTTGAGGYTF. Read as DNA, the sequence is TGTGCCAGCAGGACCACTGGGGCCGGTGGCTACACCTTC.